One and the same sample provided the 3 T cell receptor beta chains below, sequenced in a study of naive and memory T cell subsets. Both TRBC1 and TRBC2 were covered by a beta constant-region primer of two equimolar oligonucleotides. The ligated cDNA underwent four PCR rounds using SP2 and nested alpha and beta constant-region primers. TCRdb passed the UMI-ligation and nested PCR reads through MiXCR, listing each CDR3 protein once. The top ten clones hold roughly 1.2% of a sample with approximately 80,000 distinct CDR3 sequences, roughly 9.3% of them seen once. The sequencing sample was made of naive CD8+ T cells from blood. Receptors were obtained from a human donor in good health.

This clonotype was detected ten times or more. V gene TRBV5-5 combines with J gene TRBJ1-4; D is undetermined. Trimming cost V 0 bases and J 8 bases, with 11 bases left between them. The CDR3 consists of 14 residues. CDR1 is SGHKS and CDR2 is YYEKEE in the germline V gene (reference sequence). CDR3 region: CASSLGVSSEKLFF. The CDR3 DNA is TGTGCCAGCAGCTTGGGGGTCAGCTCGGAAAAACTGTTTTTT.

V is TRBV28 and J is TRBJ2-1; no firm D call. Trimming shortened V by 5 bases and J by 5 bases, and 16 bases separated the two germline ends. From germline, CDR1 is MDHEN and CDR2 SYDVKM. The CDR3 has 15 residues. CDR3 amino acids: CASSPWPSGHNEQFF. Here the CDR3 DNA reads TGTGCCAGCAGTCCTTGGCCGTCCGGCCACAATGAGCAGTTCTTC.

This clonotype was observed a few times. The CDR3 loop is CASSRIHGLMKEETQYF. CDR3 sequence (DNA): TGCGCCAGCAGCCGAATCCATGGACTGATGAAAGAAGAGACCCAGTACTTC. This chain links TRBV4-1 with TRBJ2-5, with D tentatively TRBD2 (5 bases). This CDR3 is built from 17 residues. V was pared by 4 bases and J by 3 bases, with 21 bases between. Germline-derived CDR1 and CDR2 are MGHRA and YSYEKL.